This T cell receptor (beta chain) was sequenced in a study of blood T cell repertoires in COVID-19. At the level of the study: The cDNA or gDNA used as material had been derived from T cells, B-cell-depleted T cells, or PBMCs.

Assay: immunoSEQ multiplex PCR; the TCRdb copy retains only in-frame clones and omits some. Among about 300,000 clones listed, around 86% were seen once. Participants were aged about 18 to 90 years, lived in around 25 US areas, and enrolled virtually. The study assigned cohorts using participant-reported clinical history. Two negative PCRs, clearance, or symptom resolution were required of recovered Cohort 3 donors. There are 15 residues in the CDR3. Trimming removed 7 bases from V and 3 bases from J; junction bases left unmatched: 7. The germline CDR1 and CDR2 sequences are MDHEN and SYDVKM. The receptor comes from a man aged 30-40 years who had recovered from COVID-19. The chain carries TRBV28 and TRBJ2-3, with 10 nucleotides matching TRBD2. The sample comprised PBMCs or T cells enriched from blood (not recorded which). CDR3 protein: CASTSNSGRTDTQYF. CDR3 nucleotides: TGTGCCAGCACCTCGAATAGCGGGAGGACAGATACGCAGTATTTT.